A selection of T cell receptor beta chains follows, all from one sample in a study of cytomegalovirus exposure and HLA in healthy donors. Clones were sequenced by immunoSEQ multiplex PCR, and TCRdb holds only the in-frame ones, with some missing. The data contain 75,000 or so clones, 66% of them singletons. The sequencing sample was made of PBMCs. These receptors were obtained from a man aged 35 to 55 in good health and CMV-seropositive. The CDR3 runs from the conserved cysteine through the conserved F or W. A D gene is named only where the DNA matches it firmly. Not all rows give a size; the values are once, few, many and, for expanded clones, a class.

clone_size: few; d_call: TRBD2; j_call: TRBJ2-1; v_call: TRBV6-1; cdr3_nt: TGTGCCACCGCCCTAGCGGGGTCCTACAATGAGCAGTTCTTC; cdr3_aa: CATALAGSYNEQFF
clone_size: .; d_call: .; j_call: TRBJ1-6; v_call: TRBV6-5; cdr3_nt: TGTGCCAGCAGTTACTCGCGGGGGGCAAATTCACCCCTCCACTTT; cdr3_aa: CASSYSRGANSPLHF
clone_size: .; d_call: TRBD2; j_call: TRBJ2-7; v_call: TRBV6-1; cdr3_nt: TGTGCCAGCAGTGAAGCGCAAGGCGGGGGTCCCTACGAGCAGTACTTC; cdr3_aa: CASSEAQGGGPYEQYF
clone_size: .; d_call: TRBD2; j_call: TRBJ2-7; v_call: TRBV5-1; cdr3_nt: TGCGCCAGCAGCCTAACTAGCGGGGGGAACTACGAGCAGTACTTC; cdr3_aa: CASSLTSGGNYEQYF
clone_size: .; d_call: TRBD1; j_call: TRBJ1-1; v_call: TRBV29-1; cdr3_nt: TGCAGCGCGGGACAGCTGAACACTGAAGCTTTCTTT; cdr3_aa: CSAGQLNTEAFF
clone_size: .; d_call: TRBD2; j_call: TRBJ2-7; v_call: TRBV7-7; cdr3_nt: TGTGCTAGCAGCTTGGTACTAGCGGGGCTGGCCGAGCAGTACTTC; cdr3_aa: CASSLVLAGLAEQYF
clone_size: .; d_call: TRBD1; j_call: TRBJ1-2; v_call: TRBV5-5; cdr3_nt: TGTGCCAGCAGCTTGGGGACAGGGGGAGGCTATGGCTACACCTTC; cdr3_aa: CASSLGTGGGYGYTF
clone_size: .; d_call: TRBD1; j_call: TRBJ1-1; v_call: TRBV6-5; cdr3_nt: TGTGCCAGCAGACGGGACAGCTCGAACACTGAAGCTTTCTTT; cdr3_aa: CASRRDSSNTEAFF
clone_size: .; d_call: TRBD2; j_call: TRBJ2-1; v_call: TRBV7-6; cdr3_nt: TGTGCCAGCTCTCCGGCGGGGGGCCCCTACAATGAGCAGTTCTTC; cdr3_aa: CASSPAGGPYNEQFF
clone_size: .; d_call: TRBD1; j_call: TRBJ2-3; v_call: TRBV15; cdr3_nt: TGTGCCACCAGCTCAGCAGGGACAGCGGATACGCAGTATTTT; cdr3_aa: CATSSAGTADTQYF
clone_size: .; d_call: .; j_call: TRBJ1-1; v_call: TRBV6-1; cdr3_nt: TGTGCCAGCGGTCGGGGGGGAGGGGGCACTGAAGCTTTCTTT; cdr3_aa: CASGRGGGGTEAFF
clone_size: .; d_call: .; j_call: TRBJ2-3; v_call: TRBV20-1; cdr3_nt: TGCAGTGCTACCTCTATTGCTACGCAGTATTTT; cdr3_aa: CSATSIATQYF
clone_size: .; d_call: .; j_call: TRBJ1-2; v_call: TRBV5-1; cdr3_nt: TGCGCCAGCAGCTCAACCCACCTGGGACTGCCGGGCTATGGCTACACCTTC; cdr3_aa: CASSSTHLGLPGYGYTF
clone_size: .; d_call: .; j_call: TRBJ2-3; v_call: TRBV7-3; cdr3_nt: TGTGCCAGCAGCTTACCCTCGACGGGGGGCACAGATACGCAGTATTTT; cdr3_aa: CASSLPSTGGTDTQYF
clone_size: .; d_call: .; j_call: TRBJ1-6; v_call: TRBV30; cdr3_nt: TGTGCCTGGAATGGTGGCAGGGAATATAATTCACCCCTCCACTTT; cdr3_aa: CAWNGGREYNSPLHF
clone_size: .; d_call: .; j_call: TRBJ1-5; v_call: TRBV5-5; cdr3_nt: TGTGCCAGCAGCTTGGCGGTCAATAGCAATCAGCCCCAGCATTTT; cdr3_aa: CASSLAVNSNQPQHF
clone_size: .; d_call: .; j_call: TRBJ1-2; v_call: TRBV29-1; cdr3_nt: TGCAGCGTTGAAGTGGCCCGGCAGGCCGGTTACTATGGCTACACCTTC; cdr3_aa: CSVEVARQAGYYGYTF
clone_size: few; d_call: TRBD1; j_call: TRBJ1-4; v_call: TRBV7-3; cdr3_nt: TGTGCCAGCAGCCCCTTCCGGACAGGGAGAGAGTCTCGGGATGAAAAACTGTTTTTT; cdr3_aa: CASSPFRTGRESRDEKLFF
clone_size: .; d_call: TRBD2; j_call: TRBJ2-3; v_call: TRBV27; cdr3_nt: TGTGCCAGCAGCCCCCTCTTAGGGGCGGGGGTAGATACGCAGTATTTT; cdr3_aa: CASSPLLGAGVDTQYF
clone_size: .; d_call: .; j_call: TRBJ1-3; v_call: TRBV19; cdr3_nt: TGTGCCAGTAGCAGTATAAGTGGAAACACCATATATTTT; cdr3_aa: CASSSISGNTIYF
clone_size: .; d_call: TRBD2; j_call: TRBJ2-1; v_call: TRBV29-1; cdr3_nt: TGCAGCGTTGAAGACGGGACTACTCACAATGAGCAGTTCTTC; cdr3_aa: CSVEDGTTHNEQFF
clone_size: .; d_call: TRBD2; j_call: TRBJ2-7; v_call: TRBV7-8; cdr3_nt: TGTGCCAGCAGCCTCGGGACTAGCGGGGGGCCCCCCTACGAGCAGTACTTC; cdr3_aa: CASSLGTSGGPPYEQYF
clone_size: .; d_call: .; j_call: TRBJ2-4; v_call: TRBV5-1; cdr3_nt: TGCGCCAGCAGCTTGGGACATTCAAAGAACATTCAGTACTTC; cdr3_aa: CASSLGHSKNIQYF
clone_size: .; d_call: .; j_call: TRBJ2-3; v_call: TRBV5-1; cdr3_nt: TGCGCCAGCAGCTTCCAGGATAATACGCAGTATTTT; cdr3_aa: CASSFQDNTQYF
clone_size: .; d_call: .; j_call: TRBJ1-2; v_call: TRBV4-1; cdr3_nt: TGCGCCAGCAGCCAAGATGATAGGGTGGGGGGGGGCTACACCTTC; cdr3_aa: CASSQDDRVGGGYTF
clone_size: .; d_call: TRBD1; j_call: TRBJ2-3; v_call: TRBV4-1; cdr3_nt: TGCGCCAGCAGCCAAGAAGGGGGCACGGTTACGCAGTATTTT; cdr3_aa: CASSQEGGTVTQYF
clone_size: .; d_call: .; j_call: TRBJ1-5; v_call: TRBV19; cdr3_nt: TGTGCCAGTAGGTTTCAAGGGGGCAATCAGCCCCAGCATTTT; cdr3_aa: CASRFQGGNQPQHF
clone_size: .; d_call: .; j_call: TRBJ2-5; v_call: TRBV6-5; cdr3_nt: TGTGCCAGCAGTACGGACCAAGAGACCCAGTACTTC; cdr3_aa: CASSTDQETQYF
clone_size: .; d_call: TRBD1; j_call: TRBJ2-5; v_call: TRBV5-1; cdr3_nt: TGCGCCAGCAGCCCGGGACAGCGCCTTAGTGGGACCCAGTACTTC; cdr3_aa: CASSPGQRLSGTQYF
clone_size: .; d_call: .; j_call: TRBJ1-3; v_call: TRBV7-2; cdr3_nt: TGTGCCAGCAGCTTAGAACAGGGTGCTGGAAACACCATATATTTT; cdr3_aa: CASSLEQGAGNTIYF
clone_size: .; d_call: .; j_call: TRBJ2-7; v_call: TRBV7-6; cdr3_nt: TGTGCCAGCAGCCTAGACTCGACAACCCTAGAGCAGTACTTC; cdr3_aa: CASSLDSTTLEQYF
clone_size: .; d_call: TRBD2; j_call: TRBJ2-2; v_call: TRBV19; cdr3_nt: TGTGCCAGTAGGGTTCGGAGTGGGGAGGGCGGGGAGCTGTTTTTT; cdr3_aa: CASRVRSGEGGELFF
clone_size: .; d_call: TRBD2; j_call: TRBJ2-5; v_call: TRBV9; cdr3_nt: TGTGCCAGCAGCGGCGGGACTAGCGGGACCGAACAAGAGACCCAGTACTTC; cdr3_aa: CASSGGTSGTEQETQYF
clone_size: .; d_call: .; j_call: TRBJ1-3; v_call: TRBV30; cdr3_nt: TGTGCCTGGAGTCGGCGGGGAACTGGAAACACCATATATTTT; cdr3_aa: CAWSRRGTGNTIYF
clone_size: .; d_call: .; j_call: TRBJ2-1; v_call: TRBV4-2; cdr3_nt: TGTGCCAGCAGCCAAGTACGGCCAGGGGCGTACAATGAGCAGTTCTTC; cdr3_aa: CASSQVRPGAYNEQFF
clone_size: .; d_call: .; j_call: TRBJ2-5; v_call: TRBV2; cdr3_nt: TGTGCCTCACACGAGACCCTAGAGGACCAAGAGACCCAGTACTTC; cdr3_aa: CASHETLEDQETQYF
clone_size: .; d_call: TRBD1; j_call: TRBJ2-3; v_call: TRBV7-3; cdr3_nt: TGTGCCAGCAGCTTACAGGGACAGGGAACAGATACGCAGTATTTT; cdr3_aa: CASSLQGQGTDTQYF